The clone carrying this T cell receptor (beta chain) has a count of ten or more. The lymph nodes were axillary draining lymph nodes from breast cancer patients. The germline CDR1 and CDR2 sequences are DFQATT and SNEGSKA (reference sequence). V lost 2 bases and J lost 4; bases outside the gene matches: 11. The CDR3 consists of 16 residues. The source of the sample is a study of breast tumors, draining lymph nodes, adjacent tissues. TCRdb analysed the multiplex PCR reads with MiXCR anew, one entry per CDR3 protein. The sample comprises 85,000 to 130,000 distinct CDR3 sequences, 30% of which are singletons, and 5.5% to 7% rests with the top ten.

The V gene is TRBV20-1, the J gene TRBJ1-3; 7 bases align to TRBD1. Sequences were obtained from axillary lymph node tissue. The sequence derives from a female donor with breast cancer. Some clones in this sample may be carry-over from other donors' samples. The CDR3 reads CSARPQGSFSGNTIYF. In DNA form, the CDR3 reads TGCAGTGCTAGACCACAGGGGTCTTTCTCCGGAAACACCATATATTTT.